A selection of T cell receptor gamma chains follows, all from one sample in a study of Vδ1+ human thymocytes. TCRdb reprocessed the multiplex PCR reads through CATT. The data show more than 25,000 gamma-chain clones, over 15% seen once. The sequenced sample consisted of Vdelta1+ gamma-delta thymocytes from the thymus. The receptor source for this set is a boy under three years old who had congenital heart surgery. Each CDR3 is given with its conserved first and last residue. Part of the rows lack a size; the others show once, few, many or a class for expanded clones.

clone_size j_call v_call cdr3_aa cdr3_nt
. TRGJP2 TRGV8 CATWSSDWIKTF TGTGCCACCTGGTCGAGTGATTGGATCAAGACGTTT
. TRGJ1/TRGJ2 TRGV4 CAGEAYKKLF TGTGCCGGGGAGGCGTATAAGAAACTCTTT
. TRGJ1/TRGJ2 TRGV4 CATWDRGDYYKKLF TGTGCCACCTGGGATCGTGGGGATTATTATAAGAAACTCTTT
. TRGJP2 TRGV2 CATWDGLKSSDWIKTF TGTGCCACCTGGGACGGGTTAAAAAGTAGTGATTGGATCAAGACGTTT
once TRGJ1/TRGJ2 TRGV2 CATWDGPTYYKKLF TGTGCCACCTGGGACGGGCCTACTTATTATAAGAAACTCTTT
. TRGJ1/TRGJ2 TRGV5 CATWDRAYYYKKLF TGTGCCACCTGGGACAGGGCTTATTATTATAAGAAACTCTTT
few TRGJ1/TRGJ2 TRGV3 CATWDRPGIYYKKLF TGTGCCACCTGGGACAGGCCGGGGATTTATTATAAGAAACTCTTT
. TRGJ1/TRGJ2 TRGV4 CATWDGHVDYKKLF TGTGCCACCTGGGATGGGCATGTGGATTATAAGAAACTCTTT
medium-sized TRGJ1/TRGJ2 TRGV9 CALWGAGKKLF TGTGCCTTGTGGGGGGCTGGCAAGAAACTCTTT
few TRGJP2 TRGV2 CATWDGGSSDWIKTF TGTGCCACCTGGGACGGTGGGAGTAGTGATTGGATCAAGACGTTT
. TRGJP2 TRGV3 CATWRGYSSDWIKTF TGTGCCACCTGGCGGGGATATAGTAGTGATTGGATCAAGACGTTT
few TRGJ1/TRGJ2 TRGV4 CATWDKGYKKLF TGTGCCACCTGGGATAAGGGGTATAAGAAACTCTTT
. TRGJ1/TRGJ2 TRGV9 CALWEASYYKKLF TGTGCCTTGTGGGAGGCATCCTATTATAAGAAACTCTTT
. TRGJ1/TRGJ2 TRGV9 CALWEVHPRTIRKLF TGTGCCTTGTGGGAGGTTCACCCCCGGACTATAAGGAAACTCTTT
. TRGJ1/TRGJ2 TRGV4 CATWDDEGRYYKKLF TGTGCCACCTGGGATGATGAGGGAAGATATTATAAGAAACTCTTT
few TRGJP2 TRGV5 CATWDGPNWIKTF TGTGCCACCTGGGACGGGCCCAATTGGATCAAGACGTTT
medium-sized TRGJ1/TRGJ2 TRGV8 CATWEPYYKKLF TGTGCCACCTGGGAGCCTTATTATAAGAAACTCTTT
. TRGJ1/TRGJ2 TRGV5 CATWDKLDKKLF TGTGCCACCTGGGACAAATTAGATAAGAAACTCTTT
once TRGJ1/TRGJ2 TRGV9 CALWEVVPAKKLF TGTGCCTTGTGGGAGGTAGTCCCAGCTAAGAAACTCTTT
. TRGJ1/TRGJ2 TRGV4 CATWDGPWKLF TGTGCCACCTGGGATGGGCCCTGGAAACTCTTT
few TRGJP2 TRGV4 CATWDGAGDWIKTF TGTGCCACCTGGGATGGGGCCGGGGATTGGATCAAGACGTTT
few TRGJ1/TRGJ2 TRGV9 CALWEVRRYKKLF TGTGCCTTGTGGGAGGTGCGACGATATAAGAAACTCTTT
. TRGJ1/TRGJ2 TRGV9 CALWEVQGNYKKLF TGTGCCTTGTGGGAGGTGCAAGGGAATTATAAGAAACTCTTT
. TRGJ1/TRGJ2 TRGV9 CALWEVAHYKKLF TGTGCCTTGTGGGAGGTGGCCCATTATAAGAAACTCTTT
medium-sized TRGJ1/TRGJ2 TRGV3 CATWDRDYYKKLF TGTGCCACCTGGGACAGGGATTATTATAAGAAACTCTTT
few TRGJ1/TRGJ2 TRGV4 CATWEEIRNYYKKLF TGTGCCACCTGGGAGGAAATCAGGAATTATTATAAGAAACTCTTT
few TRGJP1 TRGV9 CALWEVLDNTTGWFKIF TGTGCCTTGTGGGAGGTGCTAGACAATACCACTGGTTGGTTCAAGATATTT
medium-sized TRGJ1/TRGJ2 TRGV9 CALWEIKKLF TGTGCCTTGTGGGAGATTAAGAAACTCTTT
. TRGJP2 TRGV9 CALWEGHHSSDWIKTF TGTGCCTTGTGGGAGGGCCACCATAGTAGTGATTGGATCAAGACGTTT
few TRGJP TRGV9 CALWEIELGKKIKVF TGTGCCTTGTGGGAGATCGAGTTGGGCAAAAAAATCAAGGTATTT
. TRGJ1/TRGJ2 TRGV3 CATWDLTSGYKKLF TGTGCCACCTGGGACCTAACGAGCGGATATAAGAAACTCTTT
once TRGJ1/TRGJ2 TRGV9 CALWEVQLDWRLF TGTGCCTTGTGGGAGGTGCAATTGGATTGGAGACTCTTT
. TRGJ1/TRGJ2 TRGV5 CATWDRLGNYYKKLF TGTGCCACCTGGGACAGGCTCGGAAATTATTATAAGAAACTCTTT
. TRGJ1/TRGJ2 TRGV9 CALWEVLGSGYKKLF TGTGCCTTGTGGGAGGTGCTGGGGAGTGGTTATAAGAAACTCTTT
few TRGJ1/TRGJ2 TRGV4 CATWDARTNYYKKLF TGTGCCACCTGGGACGCCCGAACGAATTATTATAAGAAACTCTTT
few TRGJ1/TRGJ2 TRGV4 CATWDGLSYKKLF TGTGCCACCTGGGATGGGCTGTCTTATAAGAAACTCTTT
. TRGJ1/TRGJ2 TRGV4 CATWDGRWYKKLF TGTGCCACCTGGGATGGCAGGTGGTATAAGAAACTCTTT
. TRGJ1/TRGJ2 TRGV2 CATWDGPSSKKLF TGTGCCACCTGGGACGGGCCTTCTAGCAAGAAACTCTTT
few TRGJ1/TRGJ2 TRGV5 CATWDKFYYKKLF TGTGCCACCTGGGACAAATTCTATTATAAGAAACTCTTT
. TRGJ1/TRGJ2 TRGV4 CATWDGPRYYKKLF TGTGCCACCTGGGATGGGCCCAGATATTATAAGAAACTCTTT
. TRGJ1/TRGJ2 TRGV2 CATWKDKKLF TGTGCCACCTGGAAAGATAAGAAACTCTTT